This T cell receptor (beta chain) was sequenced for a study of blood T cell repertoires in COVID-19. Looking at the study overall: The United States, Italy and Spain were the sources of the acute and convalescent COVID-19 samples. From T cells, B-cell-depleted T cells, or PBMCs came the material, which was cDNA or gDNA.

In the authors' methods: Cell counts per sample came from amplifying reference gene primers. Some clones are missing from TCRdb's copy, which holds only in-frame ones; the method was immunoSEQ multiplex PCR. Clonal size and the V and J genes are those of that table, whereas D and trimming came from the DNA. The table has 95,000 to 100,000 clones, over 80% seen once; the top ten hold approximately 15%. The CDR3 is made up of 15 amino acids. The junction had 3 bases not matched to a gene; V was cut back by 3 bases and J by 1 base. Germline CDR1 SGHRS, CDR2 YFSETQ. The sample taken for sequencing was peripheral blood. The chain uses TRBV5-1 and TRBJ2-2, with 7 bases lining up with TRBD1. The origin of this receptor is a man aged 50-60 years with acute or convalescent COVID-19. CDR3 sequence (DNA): TGCGCCAGCAGCTCGACAGGGATGAACACCGGGGAGCTGTTTTTT. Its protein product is CASSSTGMNTGELFF.